This entry describes one TCR beta chain. The antigen is undetermined. Time point specified: baseline pretreatment blood. Treatment in this sample: 15 Gy SBRT to primary tumor, nephrectomy 4 weeks later. Radiation-treated patients gave blood at baseline, week 2 and week 4. Clones were sequenced by immunoSEQ multiplex PCR, and TCRdb holds only the in-frame ones, with some missing. The sample lists 120,000 to 150,000 clones, about 88% seen once, with roughly 4% in the top ten. This sample is drawn from a study of radiation and T cells in renal cell carcinoma. Background on the study: Nephrectomy followed 15 Gy stereotactic body radiation by 4 weeks.

V was clipped by 1 base and J by 5 bases; unmatched bases: 7. The CDR3 spans 15 residues. CDR1 and CDR2 from the germline V gene are LGHNA and YSLEER. Study observations and caveats: No pretreatment tumor biopsies were available for baseline clonotypes.

The rearrangement joins TRBV4-3 to TRBJ2-5, with 7 bases aligning to TRBD2. The receptor was derived from an older woman with renal cell carcinoma. The sample here was blood, taken from a patient whose treatment included radiotherapy and nephrectomy. The CDR3 sequence: CASSQGASGTETQYF. In DNA, the CDR3 is TGCGCCAGCAGCCAAGGGGCTAGCGGCACTGAGACCCAGTACTTC.